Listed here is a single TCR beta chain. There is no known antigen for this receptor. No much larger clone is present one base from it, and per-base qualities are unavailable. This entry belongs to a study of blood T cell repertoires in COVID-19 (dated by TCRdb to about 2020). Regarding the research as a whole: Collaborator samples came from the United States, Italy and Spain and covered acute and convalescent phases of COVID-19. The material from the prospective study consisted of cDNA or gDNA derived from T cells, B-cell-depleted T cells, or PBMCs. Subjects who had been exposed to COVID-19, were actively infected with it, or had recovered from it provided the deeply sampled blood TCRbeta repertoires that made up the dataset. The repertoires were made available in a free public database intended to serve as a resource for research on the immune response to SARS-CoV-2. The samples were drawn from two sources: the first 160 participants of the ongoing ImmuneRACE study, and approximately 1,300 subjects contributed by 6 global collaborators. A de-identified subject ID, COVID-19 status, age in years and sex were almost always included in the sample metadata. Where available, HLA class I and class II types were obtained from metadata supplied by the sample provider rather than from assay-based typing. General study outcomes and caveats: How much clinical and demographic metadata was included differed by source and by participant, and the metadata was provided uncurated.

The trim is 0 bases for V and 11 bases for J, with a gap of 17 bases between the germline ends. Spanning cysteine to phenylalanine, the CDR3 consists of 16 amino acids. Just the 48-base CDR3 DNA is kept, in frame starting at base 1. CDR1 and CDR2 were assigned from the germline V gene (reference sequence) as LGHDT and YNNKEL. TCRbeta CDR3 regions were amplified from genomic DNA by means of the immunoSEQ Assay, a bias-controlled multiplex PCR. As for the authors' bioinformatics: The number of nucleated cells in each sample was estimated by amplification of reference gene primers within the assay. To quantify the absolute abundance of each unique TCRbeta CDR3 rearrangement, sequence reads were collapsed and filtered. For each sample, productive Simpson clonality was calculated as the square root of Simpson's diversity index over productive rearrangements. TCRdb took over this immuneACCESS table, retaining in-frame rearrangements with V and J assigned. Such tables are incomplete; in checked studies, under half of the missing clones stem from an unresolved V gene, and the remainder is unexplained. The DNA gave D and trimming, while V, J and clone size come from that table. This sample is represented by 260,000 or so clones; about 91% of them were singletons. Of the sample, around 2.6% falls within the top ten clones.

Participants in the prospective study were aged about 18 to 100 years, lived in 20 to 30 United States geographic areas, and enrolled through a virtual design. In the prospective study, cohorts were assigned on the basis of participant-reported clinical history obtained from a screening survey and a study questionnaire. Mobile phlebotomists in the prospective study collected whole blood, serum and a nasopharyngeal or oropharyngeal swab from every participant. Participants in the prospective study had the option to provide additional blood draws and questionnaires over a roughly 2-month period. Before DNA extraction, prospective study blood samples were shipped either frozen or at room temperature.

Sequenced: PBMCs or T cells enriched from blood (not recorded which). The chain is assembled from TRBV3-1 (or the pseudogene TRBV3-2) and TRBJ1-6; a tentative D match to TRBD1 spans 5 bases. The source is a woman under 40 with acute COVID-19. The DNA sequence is TGTGCCAGCAGCCAAGATCACGGAGGGGAAGGTACACCCCTCCACTTT. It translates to CASSQDHGGEGTPLHF.